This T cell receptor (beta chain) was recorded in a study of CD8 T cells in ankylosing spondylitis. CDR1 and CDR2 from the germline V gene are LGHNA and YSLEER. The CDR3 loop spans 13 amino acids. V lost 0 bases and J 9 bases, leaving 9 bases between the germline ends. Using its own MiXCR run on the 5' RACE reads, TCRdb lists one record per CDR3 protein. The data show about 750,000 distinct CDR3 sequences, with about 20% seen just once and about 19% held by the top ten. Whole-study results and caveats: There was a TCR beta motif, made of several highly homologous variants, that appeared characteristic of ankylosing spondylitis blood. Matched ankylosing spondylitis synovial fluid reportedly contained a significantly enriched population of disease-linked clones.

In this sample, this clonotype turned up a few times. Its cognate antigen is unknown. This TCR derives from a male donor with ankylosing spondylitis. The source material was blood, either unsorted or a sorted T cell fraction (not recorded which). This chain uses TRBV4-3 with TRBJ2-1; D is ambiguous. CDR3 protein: CASSQEVRLEQFF. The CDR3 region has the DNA TGCGCCAGCAGCCAAGAAGTGCGGCTTGAGCAGTTCTTC.